The clone carrying this T cell receptor (beta chain) was detected a few times. Just one base apart from a much larger clone, this may be a read error. For donors with ophthalmopathy, the disease showed moderate-to-severe activity, reached CAS ≥3 and NOSPECS ≥4, and had lasted under 3 months. Lactation, pregnancy, uncontrolled infections and other autoimmune diseases were all grounds for excluding patients. This record comes from a study of Graves' ophthalmopathy and Graves' hyperthyroidism. Trimming pared 5 bases from V and 0 bases from J, leaving 14 bases between. The CDR3 runs to 16 residues. Germline V gives CDR1 ENHRY, CDR2 SYGVKD. Using RNA transcripts, the TCR beta CDR3 regions were amplified. HTBI primers primed a first-round RT-PCR, and a second-round multiplex PCR followed. TCRdb redid the calling of the multiplex PCR reads with MiXCR, one entry per CDR3 protein. The table includes more than 550,000 distinct CDR3 sequences, about two fifths detected once.

This sequence was found in an adult man with Graves' ophthalmopathy. The chain recombines TRBV10-3 with TRBJ1-5; possible D gene TRBD1, 5 bases. The sample comprised peripheral blood. CDR3: CAISQNRQISNQPQHF. CDR3 DNA sequence: TGTGCCATCAGTCAGAATCGACAGATTAGCAATCAGCCCCAGCATTTT.